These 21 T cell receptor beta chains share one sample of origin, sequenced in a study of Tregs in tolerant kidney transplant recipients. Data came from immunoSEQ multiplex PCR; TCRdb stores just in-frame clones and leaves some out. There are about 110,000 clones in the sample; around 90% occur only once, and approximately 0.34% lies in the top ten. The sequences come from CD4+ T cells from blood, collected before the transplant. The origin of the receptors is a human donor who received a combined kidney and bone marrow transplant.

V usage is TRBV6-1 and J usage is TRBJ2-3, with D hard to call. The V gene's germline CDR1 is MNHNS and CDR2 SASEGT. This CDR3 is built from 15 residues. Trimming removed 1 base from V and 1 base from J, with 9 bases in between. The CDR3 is CASSEGSTRTDTQYF. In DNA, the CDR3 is TGTGCCAGCAGTGAAGGGTCTACCCGCACAGATACGCAGTATTTT.

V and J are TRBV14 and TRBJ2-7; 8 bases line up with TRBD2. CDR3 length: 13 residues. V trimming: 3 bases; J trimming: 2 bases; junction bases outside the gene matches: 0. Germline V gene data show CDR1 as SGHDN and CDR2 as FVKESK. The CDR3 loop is CASSQGLAYEQYF. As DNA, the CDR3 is TGTGCCAGCAGCCAGGGACTAGCCTACGAGCAGTACTTC.

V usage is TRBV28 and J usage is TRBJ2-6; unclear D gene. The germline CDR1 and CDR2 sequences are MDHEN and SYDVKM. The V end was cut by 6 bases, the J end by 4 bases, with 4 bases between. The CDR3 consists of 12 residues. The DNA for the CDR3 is TGTGCCAGCAGGGAGGGGGCCAACGTCCTGACTTTC. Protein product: CASREGANVLTF.

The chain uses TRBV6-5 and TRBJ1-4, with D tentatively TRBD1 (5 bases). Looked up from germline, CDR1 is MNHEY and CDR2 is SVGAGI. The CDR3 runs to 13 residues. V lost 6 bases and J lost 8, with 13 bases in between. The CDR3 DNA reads TGTGCCAGCAGCGCGGGGGGGAGAGAAAAACTGTTTTTT. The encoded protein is CASSAGGREKLFF.

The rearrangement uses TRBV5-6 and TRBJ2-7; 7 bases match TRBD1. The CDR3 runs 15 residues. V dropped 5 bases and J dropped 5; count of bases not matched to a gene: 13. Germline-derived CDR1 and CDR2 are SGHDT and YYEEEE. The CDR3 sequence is CASRPNRGIFHEQYF. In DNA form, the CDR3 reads TGTGCCAGCAGACCAAACAGGGGAATCTTCCACGAGCAGTACTTC. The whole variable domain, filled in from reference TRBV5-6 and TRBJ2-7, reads DAGVTQSPTHLIKTRGQQVTLRCSPKSGHDTVSWYQQALGQGPQFIFQYYEEEERQRGNFPDRFSGHQFPNYSSELNVNALLLGDSALYLCASRPNRGIFHEQYFGPGTRLTVT.

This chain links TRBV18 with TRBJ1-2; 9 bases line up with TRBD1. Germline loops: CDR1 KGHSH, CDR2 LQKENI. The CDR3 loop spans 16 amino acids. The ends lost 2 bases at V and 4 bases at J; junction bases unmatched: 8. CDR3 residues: CASSPSRTGASYGYTF. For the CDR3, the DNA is TGTGCCAGCTCACCATCCCGGACAGGGGCTAGCTATGGCTACACCTTC.

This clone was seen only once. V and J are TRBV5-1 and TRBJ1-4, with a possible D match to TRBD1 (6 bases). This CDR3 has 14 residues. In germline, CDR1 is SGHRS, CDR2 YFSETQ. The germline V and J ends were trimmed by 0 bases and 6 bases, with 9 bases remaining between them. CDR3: CASSLDRAHEKLFF. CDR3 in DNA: TGCGCCAGCAGCTTGGACAGGGCCCATGAAAAACTGTTTTTT.

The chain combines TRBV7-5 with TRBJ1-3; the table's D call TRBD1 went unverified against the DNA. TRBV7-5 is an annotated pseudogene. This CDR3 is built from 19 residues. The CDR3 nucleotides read TGTGTCAGAAGCTTAGGAGATGAGGGGGAGTCCCACCTTGGAAACACCATATATTTT. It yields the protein CVRSLGDEGESHLGNTIYF.

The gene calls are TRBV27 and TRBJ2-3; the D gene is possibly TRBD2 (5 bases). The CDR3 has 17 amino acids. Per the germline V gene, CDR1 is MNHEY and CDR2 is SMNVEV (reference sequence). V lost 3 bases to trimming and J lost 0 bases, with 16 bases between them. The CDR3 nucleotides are TGTGCCAGCAGTTTGGCAGGAGGACCTATAAGCACAGATACGCAGTATTTT. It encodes CASSLAGGPISTDTQYF.

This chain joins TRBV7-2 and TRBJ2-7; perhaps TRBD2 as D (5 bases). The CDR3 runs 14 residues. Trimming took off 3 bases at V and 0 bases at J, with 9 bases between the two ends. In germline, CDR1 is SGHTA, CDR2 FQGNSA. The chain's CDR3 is CASSFPGISYEQYF. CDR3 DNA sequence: TGTGCCAGCAGCTTTCCGGGGATCTCCTACGAGCAGTACTTC.

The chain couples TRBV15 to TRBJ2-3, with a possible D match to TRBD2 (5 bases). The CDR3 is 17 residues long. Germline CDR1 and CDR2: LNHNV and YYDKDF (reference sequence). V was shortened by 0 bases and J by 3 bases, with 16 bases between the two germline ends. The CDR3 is CATSRDLAGYATDTQYF. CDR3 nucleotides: TGTGCCACCAGCAGAGATCTTGCGGGCTACGCAACAGATACGCAGTATTTT.

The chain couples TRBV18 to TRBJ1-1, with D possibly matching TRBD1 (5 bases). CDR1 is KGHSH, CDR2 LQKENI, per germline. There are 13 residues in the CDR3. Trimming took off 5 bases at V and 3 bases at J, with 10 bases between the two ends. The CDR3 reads CASSTTEDTEAFF. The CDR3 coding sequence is TGTGCCAGCTCAACGACAGAAGACACTGAAGCTTTCTTT.

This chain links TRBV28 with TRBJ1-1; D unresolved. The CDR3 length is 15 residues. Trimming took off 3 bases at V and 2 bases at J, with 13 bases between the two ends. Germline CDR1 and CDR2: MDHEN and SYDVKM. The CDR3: CASSLAGRVNTEAFF. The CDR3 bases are TGTGCCAGCAGTTTGGCGGGTAGAGTAAACACTGAAGCTTTCTTT.

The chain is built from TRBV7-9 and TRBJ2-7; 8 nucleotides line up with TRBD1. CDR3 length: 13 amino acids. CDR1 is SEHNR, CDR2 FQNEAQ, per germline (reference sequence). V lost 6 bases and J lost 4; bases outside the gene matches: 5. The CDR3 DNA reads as TGTGCCAGCAGGGCCACAGGGGGTTACGAGCAGTACTTC. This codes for CASRATGGYEQYF. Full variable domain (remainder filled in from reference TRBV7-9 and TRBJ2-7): DTGVSQNPRHKITKRGQNVTFRCDPISEHNRLYWYRQTLGQGPEFLTYFQNEAQLEKSRLLSDRFSAERPKGSFSTLEIQRTEQGDSAMYLCASRATGGYEQYFGPGTRLTVT.

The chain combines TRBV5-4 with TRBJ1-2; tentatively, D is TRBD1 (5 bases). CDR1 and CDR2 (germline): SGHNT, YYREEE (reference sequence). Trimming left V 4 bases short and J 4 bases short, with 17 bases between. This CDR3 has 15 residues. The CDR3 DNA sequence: TGTGCCAGCAGCCCGAGTGGGGCTGTGGGCTATGGCTACACCTTC. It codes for CASSPSGAVGYGYTF.

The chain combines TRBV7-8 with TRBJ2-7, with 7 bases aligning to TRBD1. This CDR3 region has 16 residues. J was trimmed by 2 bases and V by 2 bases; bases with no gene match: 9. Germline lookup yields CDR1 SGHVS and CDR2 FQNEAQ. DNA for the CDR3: TGTGCCAGCAGCTTAAGACAGGGCAACCCGACCTACGAGCAGTACTTC. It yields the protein CASSLRQGNPTYEQYF.

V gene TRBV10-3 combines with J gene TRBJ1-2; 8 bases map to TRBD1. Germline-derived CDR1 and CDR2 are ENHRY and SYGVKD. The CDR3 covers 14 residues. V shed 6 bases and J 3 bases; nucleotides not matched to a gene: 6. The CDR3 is CAISPQGADYGYTF. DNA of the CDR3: TGTGCCATCAGCCCGCAGGGGGCGGACTATGGCTACACCTTC.

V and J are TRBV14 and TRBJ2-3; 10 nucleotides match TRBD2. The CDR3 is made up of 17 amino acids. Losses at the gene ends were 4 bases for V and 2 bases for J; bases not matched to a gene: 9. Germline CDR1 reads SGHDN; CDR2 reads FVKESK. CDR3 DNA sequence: TGTGCCAGCAGCCCCCGGACTAGCGGCAGCCTCACAGATACGCAGTATTTT. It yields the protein CASSPRTSGSLTDTQYF.

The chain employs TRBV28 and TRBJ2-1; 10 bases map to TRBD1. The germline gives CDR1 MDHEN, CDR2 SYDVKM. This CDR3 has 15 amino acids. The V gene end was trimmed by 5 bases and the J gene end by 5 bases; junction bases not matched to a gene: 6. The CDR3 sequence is CASSPWGTGDNEQFF. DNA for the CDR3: TGTGCCAGCAGTCCCTGGGGGACAGGGGACAATGAGCAGTTCTTC.

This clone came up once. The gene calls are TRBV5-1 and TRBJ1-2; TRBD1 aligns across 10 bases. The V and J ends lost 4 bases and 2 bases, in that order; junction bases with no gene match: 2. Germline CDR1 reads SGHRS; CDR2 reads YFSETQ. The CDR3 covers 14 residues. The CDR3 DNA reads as TGCGCCAGCAGCGGGACAGGGGACAACTATGGCTACACCTTC. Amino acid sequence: CASSGTGDNYGYTF.

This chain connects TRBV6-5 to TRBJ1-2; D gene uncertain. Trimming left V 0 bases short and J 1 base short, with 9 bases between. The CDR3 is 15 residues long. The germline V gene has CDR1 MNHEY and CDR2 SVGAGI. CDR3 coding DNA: TGTGCCAGCAGTTACTCGCGGGAGTTTAACTATGGCTACACCTTC. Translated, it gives CASSYSREFNYGYTF.